In its sample, the clone carrying this TCR beta chain was seen a few times. As yet, its antigen is unknown. The data stem from a study of T-cell reconstitution after alpha-beta-depleted transplantation in children. Germline V lookup: CDR1 MNHEY, CDR2 SMNVEV (reference sequence). This CDR3 is 14 amino acids long. Trimming left V 0 bases short and J 0 bases short, with 5 bases between. Points from the study as a whole: Alpha-beta T cells present about two months after transplant were reported to originate from several hundred expanded graft clones. Diversity and T-cell counts at one year after transplant derived mostly from new T cells.

Unique molecular identifiers featured in how the TCRbeta library was prepared. TCRdb reprocessed the PCR reads with MiXCR, giving one entry per CDR3 protein. The table shows approximately 220,000 distinct CDR3 sequences, with approximately 15% occurring only once. V is TRBV27 and J is TRBJ1-1; D gene ambiguous. The sample consisted of PBMCs, mostly from graft donor cells, taken 360 days after TCRalphabeta/CD19-depleted stem cell transplant. This receptor was obtained from a male patient between 2 and 10 years old who had a stem cell transplant for acute lymphoblastic leukemia, so the T cells may come from the graft donor. In nucleotides, the CDR3 is TGTGCCAGCAGTTTATCTCGGATGAACACTGAAGCTTTCTTT. Protein: CASSLSRMNTEAFF.